Each of the 20 T cell receptor beta chains below was sequenced from the same sample in a study of blood T cell repertoires in COVID-19. Libraries were prepared by immunoSEQ multiplex PCR; TCRdb keeps only in-frame clonotypes and omits some of them. The sample shows around 77,000 clones, 90% of them seen only once. Specimen: peripheral blood. Receptor source: a woman aged 80 or over with active or convalescent COVID-19.

V is TRBV27 and J is TRBJ1-3; D is unresolved. Trimming took off 4 bases at V and 0 bases at J, with 16 bases between the two ends. The CDR3 consists of 17 residues. Germline V gene data show CDR1 as MNHEY and CDR2 as SMNVEV (reference sequence). This CDR3 is CASSWHRLLASGNTIYF. CDR3 in DNA: TGTGCCAGCAGTTGGCACAGATTACTTGCCTCTGGAAACACCATATATTTT.

This chain uses TRBV2 with TRBJ1-3; D is perhaps TRBD1 (5 bases). Trimming left V 11 bases short and J 2 bases short, with 19 bases between. Germline CDR1 reads SNHLY; CDR2 reads FYNNEI. The CDR3 loop spans 15 amino acids. The DNA of the CDR3 is TGTGCCCTTCGAGGCCGGACACAAACTGGAAACACCATATATTTT. Translating gives CALRGRTQTGNTIYF.

A few counts support this clone. The CDR3 bases are TGTGCCAGCAGCCCGGAGTATAATTCACCCCTCCACTTT. Amino acids: CASSPEYNSPLHF. The chain joins TRBV6-2 or TRBV6-3 to TRBJ1-6; D gene unclear. CDR3 length: 13 residues. The V and J ends lost 6 bases and 4 bases respectively, with 7 bases between them. Per the germline V gene, CDR1 is MNHEY and CDR2 is SVGEGT.

V is TRBV9 and J is TRBJ1-6, with 7 bases lining up with TRBD1. The trim removed 0 bases at V and 7 bases at J, leaving 7 bases unmatched. Germline values: CDR1 SGDLS, CDR2 YYNGEE. CDR3 length: 16 amino acids. The CDR3 region has the DNA TGTGCCAGCAGCGTAGGAGGACAGACAGGGAATTCACCCCTCCACTTT. Amino acids: CASSVGGQTGNSPLHF.

The genes are TRBV11-2 and TRBJ2-5; D is perhaps TRBD2 (6 bases). CDR1 SGHAT and CDR2 FQNNGV come from the germline V gene. This CDR3 spans 14 amino acids. V lost 5 bases to trimming and J lost 2 bases, with 12 bases between them. DNA for the CDR3: TGTGCCAGCAGCCCCCGTGGGGGGCAAGAGACCCAGTACTTC. Encoded protein: CASSPRGGQETQYF. The variable domain in full, completed from reference TRBV11-2 and TRBJ2-5, reads EAGVAQSPRYKIIEKRQSVAFWCNPISGHATLYWYQQILGQGPKLLIQFQNNGVVDDSQLPKDRFSAERLKGVDSTLKIQPAKLEDSAVYLCASSPRGGQETQYFGPGTRLLVL.

The genes are TRBV2 and TRBJ1-3; no clear D. Trimming left V 7 bases short and J 0 bases short, with 7 bases between. Germline V gives CDR1 SNHLY, CDR2 FYNNEI. This CDR3 comprises 13 residues. In nucleotides, the CDR3 is TGTGCCAGCACCCGGAGCTCTGGAAACACCATATATTTT. This codes for CASTRSSGNTIYF.

This sequence joins TRBV5-1 and TRBJ1-3, with D possibly being TRBD1 (6 bases). CDR3 length: 15 residues. V was trimmed by 4 bases and J by 1 base, leaving 12 bases between them. From germline, CDR1 is SGHRS and CDR2 YFSETQ. CDR3 sequence: CASSTDRTSGNTIYF. Here the CDR3 DNA reads TGCGCCAGCAGCACCGACAGGACTTCTGGAAACACCATATATTTT. The variable domain in full, completed from reference TRBV5-1 and TRBJ1-3, reads KAGVTQTPRYLIKTRGQQVTLSCSPISGHRSVSWYQQTPGQGLQFLFEYFSETQRNKGNFPGRFSGRQFSNSRSEMNVSTLELGDSALYLCASSTDRTSGNTIYFGEGSWLTVV.

This chain uses TRBV6-6 with TRBJ1-2, with TRBD1 identical over 8 bases. CDR3 length: 14 residues. With 6 bases clipped from V and 1 base from J, the junction kept 4 bases outside the gene matches. Germline V gene data show CDR1 as MNHNY and CDR2 as SVGAGI (reference sequence). Here the CDR3 reads CASRNDRGNYGYTF. In nucleotides, the CDR3 is TGTGCCAGCAGAAACGACAGGGGTAACTATGGCTACACCTTC.

This clone has a single count. The chain has TRBV7-9 and TRBJ2-1; 10 bases are shared with TRBD1. V trimming: 5 bases; J trimming: 8 bases; junction bases outside the gene matches: 12. The CDR3 sequence is 16 residues long. The V gene's germline CDR1 is SEHNR and CDR2 FQNEAQ (reference sequence). CDR3 DNA sequence: TGTGCCAGCAGCATCGTCCCGGGACAGGGGCCGGATGAGCAGTTCTTC. This codes for CASSIVPGQGPDEQFF.

V usage is TRBV15 and J usage is TRBJ1-1; possible D gene TRBD1, 6 bases. V was shortened by 1 base and J by 2 bases, with 14 bases between the two germline ends. Germline lookup yields CDR1 LNHNV and CDR2 YYDKDF (reference sequence). This CDR3 is built from 16 residues. Here the CDR3 reads CATSRGQGTSNTEAFF. The DNA for the CDR3 is TGTGCCACCAGCAGAGGCCAGGGGACGAGCAACACTGAAGCTTTCTTT. The full variable domain, in which reference TRBV15 and TRBJ1-1 provide the parts outside the CDR3, is DAMVIQNPRYQVTQFGKPVTLSCSQTLNHNVMYWYQQKSSQAPKLLFHYYDKDFNNEADTPDNFQSRRPNTSFCFLDIRSPGLGDTAMYLCATSRGQGTSNTEAFFGQGTRLTVV.

The V call is TRBV5-4, the J call TRBJ1-1; D is ambiguous. Trimming cost V 4 bases and J 0 bases, with 10 bases left between them. Germline CDR1 SGHNT, CDR2 YYREEE (reference sequence). This CDR3 comprises 14 residues. The CDR3 DNA reads TGTGCCAGCAGCCTTGTTACACTGAACACTGAAGCTTTCTTT. It encodes CASSLVTLNTEAFF.

V gene TRBV7-9 combines with J gene TRBJ1-2; a weak D match, TRBD1 (5 bases). V lost 1 base and J lost 8, with 11 bases in between. Germline V CDR1 and CDR2: SEHNR, FQNEAQ (reference sequence). This CDR3 has 13 amino acids. CDR3 nucleotides: TGTGCCAGCAGCTTAGAGGGGCTACTCGGCTACACCTTC. Translation: CASSLEGLLGYTF.

The chain combines TRBV4-2 with TRBJ1-1, with D perhaps matching TRBD1 (5 bases). V shed 1 base and J shed 4 bases, with 13 bases lying between them. This CDR3 comprises 15 residues. From germline, CDR1 is LGHNA and CDR2 YNFKEQ. The CDR3 coding sequence is TGTGCCAGCAGCCAAGGAGGGGCGGGGGGCACTGAAGCTTTCTTT. Translating gives CASSQGGAGGTEAFF.

The chain recombines TRBV6-5 with TRBJ1-1; 9 bases line up with TRBD1. CDR1 and CDR2 from the germline V gene are MNHEY and SVGAGI. The CDR3 is made up of 14 amino acids. V was clipped by 11 bases and J by 5 bases; unmatched bases: 12. DNA for the CDR3: TGTGCCGTAAAAAAGAGGACAGGGGAAACTGAAGCTTTCTTT. It is translated as CAVKKRTGETEAFF.

The chain is built from TRBV14 and TRBJ2-7, with 10 positions matching TRBD1. V dropped 3 bases and J dropped 2; count of bases not matched to a gene: 4. The germline V gene encodes CDR1 SGHDN and CDR2 FVKESK. The CDR3 covers 15 residues. CDR3 in amino acids: CASSQAGTGAYEQYF. CDR3 bases: TGTGCCAGCAGCCAGGCCGGGACAGGGGCCTACGAGCAGTACTTC.

The genes are TRBV28 and TRBJ2-7, with a tentative D call TRBD2 (7 bases). This CDR3 contains 15 residues. Germline CDR1 reads MDHEN; CDR2 reads SYDVKM. The V and J ends lost 1 base and 4 bases respectively, with 14 bases between them. The CDR3 coding sequence is TGTGCCAGCAGTTTATCCTGGGGGGGCGGTTACGAGCAGTACTTC. Translated, it gives CASSLSWGGGYEQYF.

This clone was picked up a small number of times. The chain joins TRBV30 to TRBJ2-2; a possible D gene is TRBD2 (5 bases). V was pared by 0 bases and J by 2 bases, with 10 bases between. The CDR3 is made up of 15 amino acids. Germline V lookup: CDR1 GTSNPN, CDR2 SVGIG (reference sequence). CDR3: CAWSVSRGNTGELFF. The CDR3 DNA follows: TGTGCCTGGAGTGTTTCTCGGGGTAACACCGGGGAGCTGTTTTTT. Combining the CDR3 with reference TRBV30 and TRBJ2-2 gives the whole variable domain SQTIHQWPATLVQPVGSPLSLECTVEGTSNPNLYWYRQAAGRGLQLLFYSVGIGQISSEVPQNLSASRPQDRQFILSSKKLLLSDSGFYLCAWSVSRGNTGELFFGEGSRLTVL.

This chain links TRBV7-8 with TRBJ1-4; D ambiguous. The germline V gene encodes CDR1 SGHVS and CDR2 FQNEAQ. The CDR3 loop spans 13 amino acids. With 5 bases removed from V and 5 bases from J, the gap between germline ends came to 9 bases. CDR3 DNA sequence: TGTGCCAGCAGCATACAGCAAAATGAAAAACTGTTTTTT. Encoded protein: CASSIQQNEKLFF.

CDR3 loop: CASSPIPDSLNSPLHF. The DNA for the CDR3 is TGTGCCAGCAGCCCGATCCCGGACAGTCTTAATTCACCCCTCCACTTT. This sequence joins TRBV28 and TRBJ1-6, with D maybe TRBD1 (6 bases). Germline V gene lookup returns CDR1 MDHEN and CDR2 SYDVKM. V was pared by 6 bases and J by 6 bases, with 18 bases between. The CDR3 totals 16 residues.

This chain connects TRBV2 to TRBJ1-5; D possibly corresponds to TRBD1 (5 bases). The CDR3 runs 13 residues. Germline CDR1 is SNHLY and CDR2 is FYNNEI. Deletions cut 6 bases from V and 4 bases from J, with 10 bases between. The chain's CDR3 is CASRQGENQPQHF. As DNA, the CDR3 is TGTGCCAGCAGGCAGGGTGAAAATCAGCCCCAGCATTTT. Based on the CDR3 plus reference TRBV2 and TRBJ1-5, the full variable domain is EPEVTQTPSHQVTQMGQEVILRCVPISNHLYFYWYRQILGQKVEFLVSFYNNEISEKSEIFDDQFSVERPDGSNFTLKIRSTKLEDSAMYFCASRQGENQPQHFGDGTRLSIL.